This T cell receptor beta chain originates from a study of T-cell reconstitution after alpha-beta-depleted transplantation in children. Whole-study findings and limits: At one year after transplant, newly produced T cells mostly accounted for T-cell counts and diversity. About two months after transplant, alpha-beta T cells reportedly came from several hundred expanded graft clones.

The CDR3 totals 11 residues. The V and J ends lost 7 bases and 7 bases respectively, with 10 bases between them. This clonotype was counted between two and nine times. The target antigen is unknown. Researchers prepared the TCRbeta library using unique molecular identifiers, the study reports. A single record per CDR3 protein comes from TCRdb applying MiXCR to the PCR reads. Among about 200,000 distinct CDR3 sequences listed, roughly 7% were seen once. The rearrangement uses TRBV12-3 or TRBV12-4 and TRBJ2-5; D ambiguous. The TCR comes from a boy aged 2 to 10 with acute lymphoblastic leukemia, due to receive a stem cell transplant. The specimen comprised PBMCs, sampled before TCRalphabeta/CD19-depleted stem cell transplant. The CDR3: CASTRAGTQYF. The DNA for the CDR3 is TGTGCCAGCACCCGCGCAGGGACCCAGTACTTC.